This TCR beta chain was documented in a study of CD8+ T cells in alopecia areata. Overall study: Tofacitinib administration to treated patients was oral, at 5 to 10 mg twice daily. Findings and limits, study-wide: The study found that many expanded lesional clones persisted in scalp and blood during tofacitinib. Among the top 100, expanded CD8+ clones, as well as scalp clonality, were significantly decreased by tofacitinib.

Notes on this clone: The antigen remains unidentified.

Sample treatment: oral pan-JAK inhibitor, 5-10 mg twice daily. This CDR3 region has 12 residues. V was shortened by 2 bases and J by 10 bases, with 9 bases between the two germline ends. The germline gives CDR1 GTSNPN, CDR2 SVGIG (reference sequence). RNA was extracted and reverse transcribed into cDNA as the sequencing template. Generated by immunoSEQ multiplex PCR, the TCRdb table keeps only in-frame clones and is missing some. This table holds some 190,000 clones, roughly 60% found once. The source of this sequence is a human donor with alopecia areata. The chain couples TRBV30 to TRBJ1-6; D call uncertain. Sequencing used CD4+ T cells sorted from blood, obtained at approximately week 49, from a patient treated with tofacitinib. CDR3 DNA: TGTGCCTGGAGTACTACAAACTCACCCCTCCACTTT. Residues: CAWSTTNSPLHF.